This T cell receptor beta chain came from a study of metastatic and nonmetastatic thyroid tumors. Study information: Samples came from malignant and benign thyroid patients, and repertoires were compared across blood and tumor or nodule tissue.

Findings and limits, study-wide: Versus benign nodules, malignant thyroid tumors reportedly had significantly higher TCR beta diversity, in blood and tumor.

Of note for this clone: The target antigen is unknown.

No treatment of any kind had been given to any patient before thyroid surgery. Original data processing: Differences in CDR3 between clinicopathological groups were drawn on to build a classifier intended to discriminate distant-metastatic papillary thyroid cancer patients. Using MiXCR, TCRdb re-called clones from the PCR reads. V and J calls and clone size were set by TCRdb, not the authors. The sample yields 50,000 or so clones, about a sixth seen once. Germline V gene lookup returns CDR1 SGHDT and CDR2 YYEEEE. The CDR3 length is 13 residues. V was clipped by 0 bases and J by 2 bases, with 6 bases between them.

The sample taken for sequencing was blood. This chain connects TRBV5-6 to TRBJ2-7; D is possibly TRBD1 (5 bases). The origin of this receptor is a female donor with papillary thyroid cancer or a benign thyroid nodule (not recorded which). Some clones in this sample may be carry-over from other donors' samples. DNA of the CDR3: TGTGCCAGCAGCTTGGACAGGACCTACGAGCAGTACTTC. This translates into CASSLDRTYEQYF.